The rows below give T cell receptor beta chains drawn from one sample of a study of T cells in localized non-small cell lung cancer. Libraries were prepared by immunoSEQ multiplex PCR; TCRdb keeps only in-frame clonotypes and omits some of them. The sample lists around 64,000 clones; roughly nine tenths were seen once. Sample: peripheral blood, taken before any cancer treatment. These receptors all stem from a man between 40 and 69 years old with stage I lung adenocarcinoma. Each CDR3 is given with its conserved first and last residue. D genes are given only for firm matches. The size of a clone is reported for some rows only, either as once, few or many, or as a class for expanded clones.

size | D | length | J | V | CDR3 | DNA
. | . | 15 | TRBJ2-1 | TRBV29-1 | CSVGSPGDPTNEQFF | TGCAGCGTTGGTTCCCCGGGAGATCCTACCAATGAGCAGTTCTTC
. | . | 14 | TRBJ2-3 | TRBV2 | CASGRTPGPDTQYF | TGTGCCAGCGGACGTACTCCGGGGCCAGATACGCAGTATTTT
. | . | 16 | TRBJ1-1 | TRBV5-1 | CASSLEPDYRNTEAFF | TGCGCCAGCAGCTTGGAACCAGACTACCGAAACACTGAAGCTTTCTTT
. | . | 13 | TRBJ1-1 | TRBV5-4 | CASSWSANTEAFF | TGTGCCAGCAGCTGGTCAGCGAACACTGAAGCTTTCTTT
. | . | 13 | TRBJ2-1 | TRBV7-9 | CASSPTSYNEQFF | TGTGCCAGCAGCCCGACTAGCTACAATGAGCAGTTCTTC
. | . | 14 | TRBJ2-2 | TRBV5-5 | CASSLGRVTGELFF | TGTGCCAGCAGCTTGGGTCGAGTCACCGGGGAGCTGTTTTTT
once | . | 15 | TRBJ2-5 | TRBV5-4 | CASSLGPTIQETQYF | TGTGCCAGCAGCTTGGGGCCTACTATCCAAGAGACCCAGTACTTC
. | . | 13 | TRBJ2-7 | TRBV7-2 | CASSLSHSYEQYF | TGTGCCAGCAGCTTAAGTCATTCCTACGAGCAGTACTTC
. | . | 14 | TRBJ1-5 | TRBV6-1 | CASSDGVQIGPQHF | TGTGCCAGCAGTGATGGGGTCCAGATAGGGCCCCAGCATTTT
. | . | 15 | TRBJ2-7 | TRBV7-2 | CASSFVRDPQDEQYF | TGTGCCAGCAGCTTCGTTCGGGACCCCCAGGACGAGCAGTACTTC
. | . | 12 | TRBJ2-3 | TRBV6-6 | CASSYRTDTQYF | TGTGCCAGCAGTTACCGCACAGATACGCAGTATTTT
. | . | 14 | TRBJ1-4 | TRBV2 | CASIESGNNEKLFF | TGTGCCAGCATAGAGTCGGGGAATAATGAAAAACTGTTTTTT
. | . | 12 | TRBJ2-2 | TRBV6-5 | CAGGANTGELFF | TGTGCCGGCGGGGCAAACACCGGGGAGCTGTTTTTT
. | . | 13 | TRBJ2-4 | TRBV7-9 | CASSLAMGNIQYF | TGTGCCAGCAGCTTGGCGATGGGTAACATTCAGTACTTC
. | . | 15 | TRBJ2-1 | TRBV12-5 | CASGLVLGQYNEQFF | TGTGCTAGTGGTTTGGTACTGGGGCAATACAATGAGCAGTTCTTC
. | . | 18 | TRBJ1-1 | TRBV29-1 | CSVNRLFKVGRMNTEAFF | TGCAGCGTAAACCGTCTCTTTAAGGTGGGACGGATGAACACTGAAGCTTTCTTT
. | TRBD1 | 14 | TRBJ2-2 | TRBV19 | CATQGAYVPGELFF | TGTGCCACGCAGGGGGCGTATGTTCCCGGGGAGCTGTTTTTT
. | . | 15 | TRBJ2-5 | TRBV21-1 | CASSKDGRIQETQYF | TGTGCCAGCAGCAAAGATGGGCGGATCCAAGAGACCCAGTACTTC
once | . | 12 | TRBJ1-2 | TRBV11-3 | CASHDGYYGYTF | TGTGCCAGCCACGACGGATACTATGGCTACACCTTC
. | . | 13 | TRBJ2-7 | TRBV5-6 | CASSLAEGEEQYF | TGTGCCAGCAGCTTGGCCGAAGGGGAAGAGCAGTACTTC
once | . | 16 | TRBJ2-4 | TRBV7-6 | CASSLVSGKDKNIQYF | TGTGCCAGCAGCTTAGTTTCCGGGAAGGATAAAAACATTCAGTACTTC
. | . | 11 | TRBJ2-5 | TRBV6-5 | CASRWSETQYF | TGTGCCAGCCGGTGGTCGGAGACCCAGTACTTC
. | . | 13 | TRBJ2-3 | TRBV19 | CASSSERTNTQYF | TGTGCCAGTAGTAGCGAAAGGACTAACACGCAGTATTTT
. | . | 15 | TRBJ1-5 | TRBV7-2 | CASSLGGRGFQPQHF | TGTGCCAGCAGCTTAGGAGGCAGGGGCTTTCAGCCCCAGCATTTT
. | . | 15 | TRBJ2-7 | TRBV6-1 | CASSVSRIHPYEQYF | TGTGCCAGCAGTGTCTCGCGGATACACCCCTACGAGCAGTACTTC
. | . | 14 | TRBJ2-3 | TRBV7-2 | CASSPLGTPDTQYF | TGTGCCAGCAGCCCTCTGGGGACCCCCGATACGCAGTATTTT
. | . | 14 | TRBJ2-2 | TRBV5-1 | CASSLADSEGELFF | TGCGCCAGCAGCTTGGCGGACAGTGAAGGGGAGCTGTTTTTT
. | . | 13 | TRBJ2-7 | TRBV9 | CASSVGLKYEQYF | TGTGCCAGCAGCGTAGGTTTGAAGTACGAGCAGTACTTC
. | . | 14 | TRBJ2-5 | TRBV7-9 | CASSLMAAQETQYF | TGTGCCAGCAGCTTAATGGCAGCGCAAGAGACCCAGTACTTC
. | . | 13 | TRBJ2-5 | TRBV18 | CASSPQGLETQYF | TGTGCCAGCTCACCACAGGGACTAGAGACCCAGTACTTC
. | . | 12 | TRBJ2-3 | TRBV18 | CASSPGADTQYF | TGTGCCAGCTCACCCGGGGCGGATACGCAGTATTTT
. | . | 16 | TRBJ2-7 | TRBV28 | CASSTLLVLMSYEQYF | TGTGCCAGCAGCACCCTTTTAGTACTTATGAGCTACGAGCAGTACTTC
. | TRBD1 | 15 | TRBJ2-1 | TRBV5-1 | CASSKTGTGNNEQFF | TGCGCCAGCAGCAAGACCGGGACAGGGAACAATGAGCAGTTCTTC
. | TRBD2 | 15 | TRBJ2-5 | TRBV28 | CASSSNYGGGETQYF | TGTGCCAGCAGCTCCAACTACGGGGGGGGAGAGACCCAGTACTTC
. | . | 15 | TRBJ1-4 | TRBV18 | CASSPQSGINEKLFF | TGTGCCAGCTCACCACAGTCTGGGATTAATGAAAAACTGTTTTTT
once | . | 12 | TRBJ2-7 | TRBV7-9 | CASSLRSYEQYF | TGTGCCAGCAGCTTGCGGTCCTACGAGCAGTACTTC
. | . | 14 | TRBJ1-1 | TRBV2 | CASLEGDGGTEAFF | TGTGCCAGCCTTGAGGGGGATGGGGGCACTGAAGCTTTCTTT
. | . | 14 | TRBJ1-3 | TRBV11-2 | CASSLSGSGNTIYF | TGTGCCAGCAGCTTATCCGGGAGCGGAAACACCATATATTTT
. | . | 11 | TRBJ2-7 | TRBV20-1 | CSAELVSEQYF | TGCAGTGCAGAACTAGTATCCGAGCAGTACTTC
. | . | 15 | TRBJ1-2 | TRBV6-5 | CASSYSSDQGYGYTF | TGTGCCAGCAGTTACTCATCAGACCAGGGCTATGGCTACACCTTC
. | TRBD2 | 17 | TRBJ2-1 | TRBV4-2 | CASSQDKLAGVYNEQFF | TGTGCCAGCAGCCAAGATAAACTAGCGGGAGTTTACAATGAGCAGTTCTTC
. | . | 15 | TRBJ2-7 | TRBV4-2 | CASSQGLAYSYEQYF | TGTGCCAGCAGCCAAGGATTGGCCTACAGCTACGAGCAGTACTTC
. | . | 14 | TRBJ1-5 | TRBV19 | CASSPTGGNQPQHF | TGTGCCAGTAGCCCGACAGGAGGCAATCAGCCCCAGCATTTT
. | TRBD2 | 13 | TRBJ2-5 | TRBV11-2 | CASGTSAQETQYF | TGTGCCAGCGGCACTAGCGCTCAAGAGACCCAGTACTTC
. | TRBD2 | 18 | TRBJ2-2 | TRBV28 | CASSPPFGGGLSTGELFF | TGTGCCAGCAGCCCTCCCTTTGGCGGGGGGCTGAGCACCGGGGAGCTGTTTTTT
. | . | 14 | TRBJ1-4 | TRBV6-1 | CASSPGPNIEKLFF | TGTGCCAGCTCGCCGGGACCTAACATCGAAAAACTGTTTTTT
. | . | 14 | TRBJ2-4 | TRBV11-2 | CASSLAGAGSIQYF | TGTGCCAGCAGCTTAGCGGGGGCTGGTAGCATTCAGTACTTC